This T cell receptor beta chain is from a study of beta chain features in type 1 diabetes. Regarding the study as a whole: Among patients with Type 1 diabetes, TCRB CDR3s were moderately but significantly shorter in every one of the four CD4+ subsets.

Expressed TCRB transcripts got sequenced, as all isolated RNA was reverse transcribed. The table came from immunoSEQ multiplex PCR; TCRdb's copy has only in-frame clones and leaves some out. The table has 95,000 to 110,000 clones, roughly 28% seen once. Cell sorting via CD45RO/CCR7/CD25/CD127/CD95/CD27 was performed to obtain CD4+ naive, central memory, regulatory and stem cell-like memory cells. Of note for this clone: Its target is not known.

J gave up 5 bases and V 4 bases, and 3 bases lay outside the gene matches. Germline V gives CDR1 MDHEN, CDR2 SYDVKM. This CDR3 has 13 amino acids. The specimen was central memory CD4+ T cells from blood. This chain joins TRBV28 and TRBJ2-3, with 7 bases matching TRBD1. The source is a woman aged 18-30 years with type 1 diabetes. The CDR3 sequence: CASSSRQGDTQYF. The CDR3 region has the DNA TGTGCCAGCAGTTCCCGACAGGGAGATACGCAGTATTTT.